This TCR beta chain was captured in a study of T-cell memory formation after mild COVID-19. Via MiXCR, TCRdb re-called the 5' RACE reads, giving one row per CDR3 protein. There are hundreds of thousands of distinct CDR3 sequences in the sample; roughly 21% occur only once, and 20% to 25% lies in the top ten. This clonotype was seen at least ten times. Source material: PBMCs or a T cell subset sorted from them (not recorded which). The clonotype comes from a man aged 18 to 30 who had mild COVID-19 (a few samples of this study predate the infection). Cell type and time point are not known.

CDR3 bases: TGTGCCAGCACCCTATCTTCCTGGGGTGGCACCGGGGAGCTGTTTTTT. Translated: CASTLSSWGGTGELFF. The chain uses TRBV3-1 and TRBJ2-2; D not certain. The CDR3 sequence is 16 residues long. Germline values: CDR1 LGHDT, CDR2 YNNKEL (reference sequence). Trimming took off 7 bases at V and 4 bases at J, with 19 bases between the two ends.